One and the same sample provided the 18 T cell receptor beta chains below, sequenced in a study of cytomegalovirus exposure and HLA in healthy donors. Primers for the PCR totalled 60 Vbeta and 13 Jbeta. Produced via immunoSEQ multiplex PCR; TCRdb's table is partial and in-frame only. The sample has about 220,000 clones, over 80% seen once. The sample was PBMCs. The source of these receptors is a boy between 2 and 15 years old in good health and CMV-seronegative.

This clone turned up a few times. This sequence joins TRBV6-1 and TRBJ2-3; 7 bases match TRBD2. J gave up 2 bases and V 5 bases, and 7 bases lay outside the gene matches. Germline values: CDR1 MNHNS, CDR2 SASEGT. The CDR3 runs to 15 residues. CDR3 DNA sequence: TGTGCCAGCAGTCCGGCGGGGGTAATCACAGATACGCAGTATTTT. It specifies CASSPAGVITDTQYF.

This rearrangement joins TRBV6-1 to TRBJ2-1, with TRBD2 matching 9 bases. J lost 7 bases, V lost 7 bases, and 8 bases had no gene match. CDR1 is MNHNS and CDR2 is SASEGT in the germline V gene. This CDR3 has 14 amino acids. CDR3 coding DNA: TGTGCCAGCACGCAAGGACTAGCGTCTAATGAGCAGTTCTTC. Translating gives CASTQGLASNEQFF.

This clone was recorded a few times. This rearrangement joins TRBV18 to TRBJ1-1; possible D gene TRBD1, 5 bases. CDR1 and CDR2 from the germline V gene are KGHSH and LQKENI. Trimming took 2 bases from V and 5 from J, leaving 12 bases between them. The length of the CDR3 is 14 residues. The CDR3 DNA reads TGTGCCAGCTCACCAGCGGACACTCGGACTGAAGCTTTCTTT. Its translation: CASSPADTRTEAFF.

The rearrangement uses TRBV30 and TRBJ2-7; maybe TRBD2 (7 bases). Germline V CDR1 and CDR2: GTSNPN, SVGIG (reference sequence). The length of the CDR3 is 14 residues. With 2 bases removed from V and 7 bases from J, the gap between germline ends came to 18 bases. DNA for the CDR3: TGTGCCTGGAGTTCTGGGGGGGCCCGCGGAGAGCAGTACTTC. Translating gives CAWSSGGARGEQYF.

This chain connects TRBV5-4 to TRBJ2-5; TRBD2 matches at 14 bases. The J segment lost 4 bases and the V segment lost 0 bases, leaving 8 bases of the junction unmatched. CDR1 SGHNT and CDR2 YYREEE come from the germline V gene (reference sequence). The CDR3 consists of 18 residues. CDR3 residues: CASSLAPGTSGGGETQYF. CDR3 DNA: TGTGCCAGCAGCTTGGCGCCCGGGACTAGCGGGGGAGGAGAGACCCAGTACTTC. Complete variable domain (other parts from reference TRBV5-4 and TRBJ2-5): ETGVTQSPTHLIKTRGQQVTLRCSSQSGHNTVSWYQQALGQGPQFIFQYYREEENGRGNFPPRFSGLQFPNYSSELNVNALELDDSALYLCASSLAPGTSGGGETQYFGPGTRLLVL.

Written as DNA, the CDR3 is TGTGCCAGCAGTTCCCCCGGGACAGGGGAATCTGAAGCTTTCTTT. Translating gives CASSSPGTGESEAFF. The rearrangement joins TRBV28 to TRBJ1-1, with 10 nucleotides matching TRBD1. After removal of 4 bases from V and 6 bases from J, the junction contained 8 bases not matched to a gene. The germline gives CDR1 MDHEN, CDR2 SYDVKM. This CDR3 has 15 amino acids.

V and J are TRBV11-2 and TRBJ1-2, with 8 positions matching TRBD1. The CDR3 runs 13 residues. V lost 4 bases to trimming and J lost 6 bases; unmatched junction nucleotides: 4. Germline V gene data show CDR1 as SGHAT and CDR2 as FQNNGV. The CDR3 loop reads CASSSTGVHGYTF. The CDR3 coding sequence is TGTGCCAGCAGCTCGACAGGGGTTCATGGCTACACCTTC.

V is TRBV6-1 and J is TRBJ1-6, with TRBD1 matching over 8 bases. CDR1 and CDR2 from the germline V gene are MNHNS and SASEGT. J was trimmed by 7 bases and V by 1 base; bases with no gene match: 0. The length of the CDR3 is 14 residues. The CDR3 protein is CASSEGTGNSPLHF. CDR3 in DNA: TGTGCCAGCAGTGAAGGGACAGGGAATTCACCCCTCCACTTT.

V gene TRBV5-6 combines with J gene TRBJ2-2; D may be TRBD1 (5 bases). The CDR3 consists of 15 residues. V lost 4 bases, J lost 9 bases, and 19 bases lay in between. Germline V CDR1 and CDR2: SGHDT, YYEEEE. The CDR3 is CASSPDSDNRRELFF. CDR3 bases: TGTGCCAGCAGCCCCGACAGTGATAATCGCCGGGAGCTGTTTTTT. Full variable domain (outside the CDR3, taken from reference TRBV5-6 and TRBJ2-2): DAGVTQSPTHLIKTRGQQVTLRCSPKSGHDTVSWYQQALGQGPQFIFQYYEEEERQRGNFPDRFSGHQFPNYSSELNVNALLLGDSALYLCASSPDSDNRRELFFGEGSRLTVL.

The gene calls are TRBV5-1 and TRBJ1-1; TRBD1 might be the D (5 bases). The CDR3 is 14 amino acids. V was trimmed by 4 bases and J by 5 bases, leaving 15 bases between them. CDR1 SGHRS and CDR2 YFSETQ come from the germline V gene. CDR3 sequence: CASSTPGGETEAFF. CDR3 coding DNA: TGCGCCAGCAGCACCCCCGGGGGTGAGACTGAAGCTTTCTTT.

In nucleotides, the CDR3 is TGTGCCACCCGGTGGGGGCGATACGAGACCCAGTACTTC. Protein product: CATRWGRYETQYF. V is TRBV6-5 and J is TRBJ2-5, with a possible D match to TRBD1 (6 bases). Germline-derived CDR1 and CDR2 are MNHEY and SVGAGI. V shed 10 bases and J shed 5 bases, with 17 bases lying between them. The CDR3 totals 13 residues.

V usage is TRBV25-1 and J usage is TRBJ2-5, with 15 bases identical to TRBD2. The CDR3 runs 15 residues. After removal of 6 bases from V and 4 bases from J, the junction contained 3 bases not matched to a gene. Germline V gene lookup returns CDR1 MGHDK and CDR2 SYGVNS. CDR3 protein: CASSLGLAGGETQYF. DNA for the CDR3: TGTGCCAGCAGCCTGGGACTAGCGGGAGGAGAGACCCAGTACTTC.

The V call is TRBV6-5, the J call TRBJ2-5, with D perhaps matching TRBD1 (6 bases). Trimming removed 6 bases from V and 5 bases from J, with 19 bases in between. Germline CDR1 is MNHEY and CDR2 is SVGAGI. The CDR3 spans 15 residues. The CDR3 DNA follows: TGTGCCAGCAGCAGTACAGGGAATCCGGGGGAGACCCAGTACTTC. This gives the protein CASSSTGNPGETQYF.

The CDR3 loop reads CASRFGNGYTF. CDR3 in DNA: TGTGCCAGCAGGTTCGGGAATGGCTACACCTTC. The rearrangement joins TRBV25-1 to TRBJ1-2; D is unresolved. CDR3 length equals 11 residues. With 6 bases removed from V and 6 bases from J, the gap between germline ends came to 8 bases. Germline lookup yields CDR1 MGHDK and CDR2 SYGVNS.

The CDR3 reads CATSRDLTGSSYEQYF. In nucleotides, the CDR3 is TGTGCCACCAGCAGAGATCTAACAGGGAGCTCCTACGAGCAGTACTTC. The chain has TRBV15 and TRBJ2-7; D is perhaps TRBD1 (6 bases). V was pared by 0 bases and J by 0 bases, with 12 bases between. CDR3 length: 16 amino acids. Germline CDR1 reads LNHNV; CDR2 reads YYDKDF (reference sequence).

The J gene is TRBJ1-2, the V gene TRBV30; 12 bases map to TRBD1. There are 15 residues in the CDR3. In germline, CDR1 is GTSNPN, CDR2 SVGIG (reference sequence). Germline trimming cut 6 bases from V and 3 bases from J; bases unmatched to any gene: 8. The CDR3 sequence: CACWGQGAMDYGYTF. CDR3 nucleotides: TGTGCCTGTTGGGGACAGGGGGCTATGGACTATGGCTACACCTTC. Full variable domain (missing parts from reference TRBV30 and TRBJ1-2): SQTIHQWPATLVQPVGSPLSLECTVEGTSNPNLYWYRQAAGRGLQLLFYSVGIGQISSEVPQNLSASRPQDRQFILSSKKLLLSDSGFYLCACWGQGAMDYGYTFGSGTRLTVV.

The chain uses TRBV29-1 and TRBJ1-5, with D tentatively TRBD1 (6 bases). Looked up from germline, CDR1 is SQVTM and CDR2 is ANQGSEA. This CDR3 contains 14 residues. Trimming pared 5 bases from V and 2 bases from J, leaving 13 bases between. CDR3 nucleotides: TGCAGCGTTAAACAGGGTCAGGGCAATCAGCCCCAGCATTTT. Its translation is CSVKQGQGNQPQHF.

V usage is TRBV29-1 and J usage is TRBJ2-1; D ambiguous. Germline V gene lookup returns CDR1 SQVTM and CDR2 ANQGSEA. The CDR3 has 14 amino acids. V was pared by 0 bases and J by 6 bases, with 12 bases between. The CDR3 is CSVEDYRRTNEQFF. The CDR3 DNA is TGCAGCGTTGAAGATTATAGGAGAACCAATGAGCAGTTCTTC.